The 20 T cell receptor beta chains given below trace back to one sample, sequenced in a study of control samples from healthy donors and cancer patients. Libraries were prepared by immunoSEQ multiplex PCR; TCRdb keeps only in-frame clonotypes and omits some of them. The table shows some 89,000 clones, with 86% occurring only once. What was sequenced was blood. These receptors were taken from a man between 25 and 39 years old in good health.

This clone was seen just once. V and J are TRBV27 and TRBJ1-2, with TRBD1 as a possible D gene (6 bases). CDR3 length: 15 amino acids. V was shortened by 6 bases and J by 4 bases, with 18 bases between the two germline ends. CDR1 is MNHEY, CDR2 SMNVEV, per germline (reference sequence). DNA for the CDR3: TGTGCCAGCAGCCTTGCGGGGGGCTCTCGCTATGGCTACACCTTC. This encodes CASSLAGGSRYGYTF.

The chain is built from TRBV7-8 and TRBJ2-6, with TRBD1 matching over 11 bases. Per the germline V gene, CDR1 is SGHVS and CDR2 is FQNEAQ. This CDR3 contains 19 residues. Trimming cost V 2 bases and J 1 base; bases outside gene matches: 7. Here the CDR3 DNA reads TGTGCCAGCAGCTTAAGGGACAGGGGGGCCGGGTCTGGGGCCAACGTCCTGACTTTC. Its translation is CASSLRDRGAGSGANVLTF. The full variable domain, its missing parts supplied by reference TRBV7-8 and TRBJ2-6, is GAGVSQSPRYKVAKRGQDVALRCDPISGHVSLFWYQQALGQGPEFLTYFQNEAQLDKSGLPSDRFFAERPEGSVSTLKIQRTQQEDSAVYLCASSLRDRGAGSGANVLTFGAGSRLTVL.

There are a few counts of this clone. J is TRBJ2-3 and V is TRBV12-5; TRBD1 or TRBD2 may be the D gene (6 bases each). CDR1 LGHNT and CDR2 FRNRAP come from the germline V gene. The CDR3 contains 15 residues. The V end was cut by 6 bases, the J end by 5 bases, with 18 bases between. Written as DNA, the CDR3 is TGTGCTAGTGGACCGGGGGCTAGGTTGGGAGATACGCAGTATTTT. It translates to CASGPGARLGDTQYF. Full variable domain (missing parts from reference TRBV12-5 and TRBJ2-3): DARVTQTPRHKVTEMGQEVTMRCQPILGHNTVFWYRQTMMQGLELLAYFRNRAPLDDSGMPKDRFSAEMPDATLATLKIQPSEPRDSAVYFCASGPGARLGDTQYFGPGTRLTVL.

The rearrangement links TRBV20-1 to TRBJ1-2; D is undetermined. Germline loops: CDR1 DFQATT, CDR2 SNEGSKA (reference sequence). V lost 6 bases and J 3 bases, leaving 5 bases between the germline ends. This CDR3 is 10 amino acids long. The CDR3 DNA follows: TGCAGTGCATGGGACTATGGCTACACCTTC. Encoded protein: CSAWDYGYTF.

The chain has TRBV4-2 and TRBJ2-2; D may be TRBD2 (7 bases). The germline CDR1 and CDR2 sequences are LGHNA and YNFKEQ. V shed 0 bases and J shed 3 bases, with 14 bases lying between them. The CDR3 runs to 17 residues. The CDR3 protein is CASSQDGGALDTGELFF. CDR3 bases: TGTGCCAGCAGCCAAGATGGGGGGGCGCTGGACACCGGGGAGCTGTTTTTT.

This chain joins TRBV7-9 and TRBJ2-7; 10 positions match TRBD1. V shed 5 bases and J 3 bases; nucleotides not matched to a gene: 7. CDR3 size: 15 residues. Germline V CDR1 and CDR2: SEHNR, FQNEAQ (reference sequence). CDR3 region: CASSPGTGAFYEQYV. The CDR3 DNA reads TGTGCCAGCAGCCCCGGGACAGGGGCGTTCTACGAGCAGTACGTC.

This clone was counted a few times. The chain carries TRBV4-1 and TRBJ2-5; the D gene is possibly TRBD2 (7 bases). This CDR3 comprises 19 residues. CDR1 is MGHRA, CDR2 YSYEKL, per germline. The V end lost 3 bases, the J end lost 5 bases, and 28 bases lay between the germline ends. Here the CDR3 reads CASSHRKAIGGGPPETQYF. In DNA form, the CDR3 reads TGCGCCAGCAGCCACCGAAAAGCGATAGGCGGGGGCCCACCGGAGACCCAGTACTTC.

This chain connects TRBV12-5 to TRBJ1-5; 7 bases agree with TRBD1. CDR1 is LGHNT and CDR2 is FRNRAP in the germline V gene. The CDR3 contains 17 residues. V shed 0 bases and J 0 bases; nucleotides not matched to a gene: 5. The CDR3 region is CASGLVLGTDSNQPQHF. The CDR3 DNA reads TGTGCTAGTGGTTTGGTACTTGGGACAGATAGCAATCAGCCCCAGCATTTT.

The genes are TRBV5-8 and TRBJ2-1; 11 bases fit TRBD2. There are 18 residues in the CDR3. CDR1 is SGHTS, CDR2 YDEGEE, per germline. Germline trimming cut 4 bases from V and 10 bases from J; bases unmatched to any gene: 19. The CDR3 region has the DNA TGTGCCAGCAGCCCCGGGACAGGATTGACTAGCGGGGCAGAAGAGCAGTTCTTC. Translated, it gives CASSPGTGLTSGAEEQFF.

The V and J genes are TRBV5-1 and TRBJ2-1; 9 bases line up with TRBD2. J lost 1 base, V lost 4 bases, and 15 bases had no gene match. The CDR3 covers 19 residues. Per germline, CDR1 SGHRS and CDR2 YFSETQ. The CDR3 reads CASSPYRSGGPDSYNEQFF. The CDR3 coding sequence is TGCGCCAGCAGCCCCTACCGGAGCGGGGGGCCCGATTCCTACAATGAGCAGTTCTTC.

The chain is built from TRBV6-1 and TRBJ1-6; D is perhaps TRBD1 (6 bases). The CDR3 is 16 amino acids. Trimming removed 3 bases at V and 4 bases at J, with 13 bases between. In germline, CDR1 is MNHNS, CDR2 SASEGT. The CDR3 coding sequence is TGTGCCAGCAGTGATTCGACAGGCGATTATAATTCACCCCTCCACTTT. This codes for CASSDSTGDYNSPLHF.

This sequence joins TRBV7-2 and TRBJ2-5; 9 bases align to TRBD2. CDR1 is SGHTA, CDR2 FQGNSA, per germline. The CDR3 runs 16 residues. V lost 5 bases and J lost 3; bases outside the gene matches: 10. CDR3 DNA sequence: TGTGCCAGCAGCCGTGGGACTAGCCCGCGTAAAGAGACCCAGTACTTC. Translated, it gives CASSRGTSPRKETQYF.

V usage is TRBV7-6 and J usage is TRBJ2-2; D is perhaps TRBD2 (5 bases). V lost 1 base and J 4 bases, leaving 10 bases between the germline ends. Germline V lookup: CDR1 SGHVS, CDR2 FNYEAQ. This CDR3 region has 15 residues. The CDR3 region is CASSLGTEATGELFF. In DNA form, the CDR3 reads TGTGCCAGCAGCTTAGGGACTGAGGCCACCGGGGAGCTGTTTTTT.

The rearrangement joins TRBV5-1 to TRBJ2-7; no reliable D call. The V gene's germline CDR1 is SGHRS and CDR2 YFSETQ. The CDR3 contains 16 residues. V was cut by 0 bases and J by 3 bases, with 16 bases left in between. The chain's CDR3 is CASSLARLRSGYEQYV. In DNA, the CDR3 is TGCGCCAGCAGCTTGGCCCGGCTCCGTTCGGGCTACGAGCAGTACGTC.

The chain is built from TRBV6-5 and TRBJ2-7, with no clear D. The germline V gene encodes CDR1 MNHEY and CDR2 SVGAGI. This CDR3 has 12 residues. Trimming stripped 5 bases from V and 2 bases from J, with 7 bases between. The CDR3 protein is CASSPTAYEQYF. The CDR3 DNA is TGTGCCAGCAGTCCCACAGCCTACGAGCAGTACTTC.

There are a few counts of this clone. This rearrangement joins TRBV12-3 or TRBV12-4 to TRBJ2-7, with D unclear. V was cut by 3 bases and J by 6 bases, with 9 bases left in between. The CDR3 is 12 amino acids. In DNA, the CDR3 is TGTGCCAGCAGTTTTTTCCGCGGCGAGCAGTACTTC. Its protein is CASSFFRGEQYF.

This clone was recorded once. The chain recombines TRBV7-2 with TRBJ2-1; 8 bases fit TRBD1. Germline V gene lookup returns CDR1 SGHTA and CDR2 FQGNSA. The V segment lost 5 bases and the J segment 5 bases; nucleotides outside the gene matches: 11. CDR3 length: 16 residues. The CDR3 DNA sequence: TGTGCCAGCAGCCCCGGCCCGGGACAGGCCGACAATGAGCAGTTCTTC. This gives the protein CASSPGPGQADNEQFF.

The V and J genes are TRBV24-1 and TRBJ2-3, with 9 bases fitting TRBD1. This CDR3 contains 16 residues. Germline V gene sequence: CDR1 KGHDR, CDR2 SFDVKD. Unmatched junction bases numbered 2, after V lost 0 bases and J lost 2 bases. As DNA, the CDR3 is TGTGCCACCAGTGATTTGGGGACAGGGTCCACAGATACGCAGTATTTT. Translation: CATSDLGTGSTDTQYF.

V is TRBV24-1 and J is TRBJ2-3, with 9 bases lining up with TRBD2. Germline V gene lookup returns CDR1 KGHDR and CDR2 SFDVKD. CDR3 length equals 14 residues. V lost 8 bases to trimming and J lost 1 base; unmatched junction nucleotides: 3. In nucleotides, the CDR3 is TGTGCCACCAATAGCGGGGGCGGCACAGATACGCAGTATTTT. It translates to CATNSGGGTDTQYF.

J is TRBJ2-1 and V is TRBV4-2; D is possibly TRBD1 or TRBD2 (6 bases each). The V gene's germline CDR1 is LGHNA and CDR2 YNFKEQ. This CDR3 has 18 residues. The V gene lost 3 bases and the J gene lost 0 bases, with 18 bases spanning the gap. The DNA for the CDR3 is TGTGCCAGCAGCCAGGGCCCCGGAGGGGGTTACTCCTACAATGAGCAGTTCTTC. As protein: CASSQGPGGGYSYNEQFF.